These 18 T cell receptor beta chains originate from one sample sequenced in a study of T cells after yellow fever vaccination. TCRdb ran MiXCR on the 5' RACE reads and lists one entry per CDR3 protein. The top ten clones hold over 12% of a sample with hundreds of thousands of distinct CDR3 sequences, 13% of them seen once. The specimen comprised PBMCs, sampled on the day of the yellow fever booster vaccination. The receptors derive from a man aged 30 to 39 who received the YFV17D yellow fever vaccine.

The V call is TRBV12-3 or TRBV12-4, the J call TRBJ2-7, with D possibly being TRBD1 or TRBD2 (5 bases each). The CDR3 spans 15 residues. Trimming took off 3 bases at V and 1 base at J, with 13 bases between the two ends. CDR3: CASSLGEGISYEQYF. As DNA, the CDR3 is TGTGCCAGCAGTTTGGGGGAAGGGATATCCTACGAGCAGTACTTC.

The CDR3, as DNA: TGTGCCAGCAGTTCCACTAGCGGGAGGGGTGTGAATGAGCAGTTCTTC. Its translation: CASSSTSGRGVNEQFF. This chain uses TRBV6-7 with TRBJ2-1, with 13 bases fitting TRBD2. TRBV6-7 is flagged as an ORF with uncertain function. The CDR3 length is 16 residues. J lost 7 bases, V lost 4 bases, and 7 bases had no gene match.

This clonotype was observed a handful of times. The V call is TRBV5-6, the J call TRBJ2-7, with D unresolved. CDR3 length equals 14 residues. CDR1 is SGHDT, CDR2 YYEEEE, per germline. Trimming left V 4 bases short and J 1 base short, with 12 bases between. CDR3 amino acids: CASSVLVGSYEQYF. The CDR3 DNA reads TGTGCCAGCAGCGTGTTAGTAGGGTCCTACGAGCAGTACTTC.

The chain combines TRBV20-1 with TRBJ2-1; TRBD2 matches at 7 bases. The V segment lost 3 bases and the J segment 3 bases; nucleotides outside the gene matches: 5. This CDR3 is built from 14 residues. Germline V gene sequence: CDR1 DFQATT, CDR2 SNEGSKA (reference sequence). The CDR3 spells CSARAGDIYNEQFF. The CDR3 nucleotides are TGCAGTGCTAGGGCGGGAGATATCTACAATGAGCAGTTCTTC.

The chain couples TRBV15 to TRBJ2-7; TRBD2 agrees at 9 bases. The CDR3 runs to 15 residues. After removal of 0 bases from V and 4 bases from J, the junction contained 4 bases not matched to a gene. The germline V gene has CDR1 LNHNV and CDR2 YYDKDF (reference sequence). The CDR3 region has the DNA TGTGCCACCAGCAGAGAGGCTAGCGGGGTTTACGAGCAGTACTTC. This translates into CATSREASGVYEQYF.

The chain links TRBV7-2 to TRBJ2-1, with 11 nucleotides matching TRBD2. This CDR3 region has 16 residues. The V segment lost 0 bases and the J segment 7 bases; nucleotides outside the gene matches: 5. Germline CDR1 SGHTA, CDR2 FQGNSA. CDR3 protein: CASSLAQWTSGNEQFF. The CDR3 DNA reads TGTGCCAGCAGCTTAGCGCAGTGGACTAGCGGGAATGAGCAGTTCTTC.

This clonotype was seen more than once but under ten times. J is TRBJ2-1 and V is TRBV11-1; 10 bases align to TRBD2. Germline V lookup: CDR1 SGHAT, CDR2 FQDESV (reference sequence). With V trimmed by 5 bases and J by 6 bases, 19 bases remained unmatched. The CDR3 is made up of 19 amino acids. The CDR3 protein is CASSQTLAGGKKNGNEQFF. CDR3 nucleotides: TGTGCCAGCAGCCAGACTTTAGCGGGAGGCAAGAAAAATGGCAATGAGCAGTTCTTC.

For this clonotype: The germline gene is not matched at one end of the junction; a read error may be the cause. The chain employs TRBV5-1 and TRBJ2-7, with 14 bases matching TRBD2. Germline V gene sequence: CDR1 SGHRS, CDR2 YFSETQ. This CDR3 region has 15 residues. CDR3 bases: TGCGCCAGCAGCCCGGGACTAGCGGGAGTCTACGAGCTGTACTTC. It yields the protein CASSPGLAGVYELYF.

This clonotype was found a few times. V usage is TRBV27 and J usage is TRBJ2-7; weak D call: TRBD1 (6 bases). Trimming removed 6 bases from V and 0 bases from J, with 12 bases in between. Per the germline V gene, CDR1 is MNHEY and CDR2 is SMNVEV (reference sequence). The CDR3 spans 14 residues. The CDR3 loop reads CASRTGQSSYEQYF. CDR3 bases: TGTGCCAGCAGGACAGGACAGAGCTCCTACGAGCAGTACTTC.

This clonotype has a handful of counts. The chain combines TRBV19 with TRBJ2-7; D remains unclear. CDR1 and CDR2 (germline): LNHDA, SQIVND (reference sequence). The CDR3 runs to 13 residues. The V end was cut by 1 base, the J end by 7 bases, with 11 bases between. The CDR3: CASSIGRAGEQYF. CDR3 bases: TGTGCCAGTAGTATAGGTCGGGCCGGGGAGCAGTACTTC.

J is TRBJ2-2 and V is TRBV3-1; 7 bases are shared with TRBD2. With 1 base clipped from V and 1 base from J, the junction kept 6 bases outside the gene matches. CDR1 and CDR2 (germline): LGHDT, YNNKEL (reference sequence). This CDR3 comprises 17 residues. In nucleotides, the CDR3 is TGTGCCAGCAGCCAAGTTGGGCTAGCGGAGAACACCGGGGAGCTGTTTTTT. Translation gives CASSQVGLAENTGELFF.

This clonotype was picked up a small number of times. This sequence joins TRBV19 and TRBJ2-4; D may be TRBD2 (6 bases). The germline V gene has CDR1 LNHDA and CDR2 SQIVND (reference sequence). Between the trimmed V and J ends, which lost 7 bases and 5 bases, there was a span of 12 bases. This CDR3 region has 13 residues. The CDR3 DNA reads as TGTGCCAGTACCACGGGGACTGAAAACATTCAGTACTTC. Protein: CASTTGTENIQYF.

CDR3 residues: CSAGWEGEQYF. The CDR3 DNA reads as TGCAGTGCTGGTTGGGAGGGCGAGCAGTACTTC. The chain couples TRBV20-1 to TRBJ2-7; 7 nucleotides match TRBD2. Germline V gene lookup returns CDR1 DFQATT and CDR2 SNEGSKA (reference sequence). The V gene end was trimmed by 5 bases and the J gene end by 6 bases; junction bases not matched to a gene: 4. This CDR3 has 11 amino acids.

In its sample, this clonotype was seen a few times. This sequence joins TRBV20-1 and TRBJ2-3, with 13 nucleotides matching TRBD2. Germline V gene lookup returns CDR1 DFQATT and CDR2 SNEGSKA (reference sequence). V shed 5 bases, J shed 3 bases, and the junction held 2 bases outside the gene matches. The CDR3 is 14 residues long. The CDR3 region has the DNA TGCAGTGCTGGACTAGCGGGAGTAACAGATACGCAGTATTTT. Translating gives CSAGLAGVTDTQYF.

In this sample, this clonotype turned up a few times. The chain combines TRBV7-2 with TRBJ1-1; 8 bases map to TRBD1. Trimming at V came to 5 bases and at J to 1 base, leaving 9 bases not matched to a gene. The V gene's germline CDR1 is SGHTA and CDR2 FQGNSA. There are 16 residues in the CDR3. The CDR3 here is CASSIRSGTGNTEAFF. CDR3 bases: TGTGCCAGCAGCATCCGATCCGGGACAGGGAACACTGAAGCTTTCTTT.

The V call is TRBV29-1, the J call TRBJ2-2; D is perhaps TRBD2 (5 bases). Trimming took 0 bases from V and 6 from J, leaving 14 bases between them. From germline, CDR1 is SQVTM and CDR2 ANQGSEA. This CDR3 is built from 15 residues. The DNA of the CDR3 is TGCAGCGTTGAAGATCGAACGGGAACGGCCGGGGAGCTGTTTTTT. Translation gives CSVEDRTGTAGELFF.

This clonotype has only a few counts. The J gene is TRBJ1-2, the V gene TRBV6-5; D is uncertain. Germline V gives CDR1 MNHEY, CDR2 SVGAGI. The CDR3 is 11 amino acids. Between the trimmed V and J ends, which lost 2 bases and 6 bases, there was a span of 4 bases. The CDR3 protein is CASSYGDGYTF. The CDR3 DNA reads as TGTGCCAGCAGTTACGGCGATGGCTACACCTTC.

The table lists this clonotype with a few counts. The chain recombines TRBV6-5 with TRBJ2-1; tentative D call: TRBD2 (6 bases). V lost 2 bases and J lost 4, with 12 bases in between. The CDR3 is 15 amino acids. Germline CDR1 is MNHEY and CDR2 is SVGAGI. The DNA of the CDR3 is TGTGCCAGCAGTTACGGTGGAGGGCGGTACAATGAGCAGTTCTTC. Its translation is CASSYGGGRYNEQFF.